Included here is one T cell receptor (beta chain) sequence, with context. This clonotype was observed a single time. Its antigen target is currently unknown. One base away there is no much larger clone; base qualities are not given. One read is thin evidence. This entry is derived from a study of CD8+CD57+ T cells in acquired aplastic anemia (dated by TCRdb to 2016 to 2019). Study-level background: Extracted DNA from sorted CD4+ and CD8+ cells averaged 3.2 ug, ranging from roughly 0.17 to 30 ug. CD8+CD57+ expansion was defined as a frequency above the mean frequency observed in healthy subjects.

The CDR3 has 16 amino acids, counting the end cysteine and phenylalanine. The only DNA kept is the CDR3, 48 bases in frame from the first base. V was cut back by 0 bases and J by 11 bases, leaving a gap of 22 bases between them. According to the germline V gene, CDR1 reads SGHTA and CDR2 reads FQGNSA. Profiling of TCR beta VDJ combinations and CDR3 sequences used genomic DNA as the template. TCR repertoire sequencing was run on an Illumina HiSeq 2000. As for how the authors treated the data: Repertoire assessment relied on Simpson's diversity index, CDR3 size and DJ length profiles, and TRBV/TRBJ rearrangement plots. Whichever DNA sequence was most abundant in the deep sequencing data was defined as the immunodominant clone. CDR3 amino acid sequences were checked for sharing between subjects and were compared against published repertoires and the VDJdb database. TCRdb cleaned the public reads at Q25 with fastp, built clones with MiXCR and kept in-frame beta chains. CDR3 protein duplicates are merged, each entry listing the most common genes and DNA. For this entry, the V and J calls and clone size follow TCRdb and not the study's own pipeline. The sample table holds roughly 250,000 distinct CDR3 sequences, of which approximately 82% were seen once. The top ten constitute 40% to 50% of the sample.

The investigation overall reported the following: Roughly 29 CD8+ CDR3 sequences were shared between patients and controls but appeared highly expressed in patients and within their immunodominant clones. CD8+ Simpson's diversity did not differ significantly between patients and healthy controls (P=0.060).

The patients picked for sequencing were ones in whom flow cytometry had shown an expansion of CD8+CD57+ cells. All patients had severe acquired aplastic anemia diagnosed by International Study of Aplastic Anemia and Agranulocytosis and Camitta criteria. Patients had received no therapy at the time of blood sampling. In this study, sorted CD4+ and CD8+ T cells from the blood of healthy subjects and of severe aplastic anemia patients had their TCR repertoires deep-sequenced. In the USA, patient enrollment took place under clinicaltrials.gov protocols 00001620, 01623167, 00001397, 00071045, 00081523 and 00961064. Ficoll-Paque density gradient centrifugation was used to isolate peripheral blood mononuclear cells. CD4+ and CD8+ T cells were sorted by FACS or magnetic beads before DNA extraction.

The sequence is built from TRBV7-2 and TRBJ2-5, with no confident D gene call. This receptor was identified in a human donor with aplastic anemia. The specimen was sorted CD4+, CD8+, or CD8+CD57+ T cells (not recorded which) from PBMCs. The CDR3 reads as follows: CASSLAGGRYTQNQYF. The nucleotides read TGTGCCAGCAGCTTAGCGGGTGGTCGGTATACGCAGAATCAGTACTTC. The reference TRBV7-2 and TRBJ2-5 proteins fill in what lies around the CDR3, so the full variable domain reads GAGVSQSPSNKVTEKGKDVELRCDPISGHTALYWYRQSLGQGLEFLIYFQGNSAPDKSGLPSDRFSAERTGGSVSTLTIQRTQQEDSAVYLCASSLAGGRYTQNQYFGPGTRLLVL.